These 22 T cell receptor beta chains originate from one sample sequenced in a study of OX40 agonist ivuxolimab in advanced cancers. The protocol used for the library was the immunoSEQ multiplex PCR assay. TCRdb obtained this table from immuneACCESS and retained in-frame rearrangements with V and J assigned. These tables miss some clones; where compared with another copy, unresolved V genes account for less than half of the shortfall, and the remainder is unexplained. The sample table shows roughly 90,000 clones, and roughly 90% are seen once. Of the sample, 0.7% to 1% is held by the ten largest clones. Source: CD4+ or CD8+ T cells sorted from blood, taken in a trial of the OX40 agonist ivuxolimab. The receptor source for this set is an adult with an advanced solid tumor such as melanoma, head and neck, liver or kidney cancer.

The chain couples TRBV4-1 to TRBJ2-2; D remains unclear. Germline assignment: CDR1 MGHRA and CDR2 YSYEKL. The CDR3 is 15 residues long. Between the trimmed V and J ends, which lost 0 bases and 0 bases, there was a span of 5 bases. CDR3 sequence reads: CASSQETANTGELFF. The CDR3 nucleotides are TGCGCCAGCAGCCAAGAAACAGCGAACACCGGGGAGCTGTTTTTT.

V is TRBV5-1 and J is TRBJ1-4, with a possible D match to TRBD1 (6 bases). The V gene lost 0 bases and the J gene lost 8 bases, with 20 bases spanning the gap. The CDR3 totals 17 residues. Germline V gene data show CDR1 as SGHRS and CDR2 as YFSETQ. The CDR3 sequence: CASSLAGGGRSREKLFF. The CDR3 bases are TGCGCCAGCAGCTTGGCTGGGGGGGGCAGGAGTCGAGAAAAACTGTTTTTT. Combining the CDR3 with reference TRBV5-1 and TRBJ1-4 gives the whole variable domain KAGVTQTPRYLIKTRGQQVTLSCSPISGHRSVSWYQQTPGQGLQFLFEYFSETQRNKGNFPGRFSGRQFSNSRSEMNVSTLELGDSALYLCASSLAGGGRSREKLFFGSGTQLSVL.

The rearrangement uses TRBV11-2 and TRBJ1-3; TRBD1 is a possible D gene (5 bases). CDR3 length equals 16 residues. The germline V gene encodes CDR1 SGHAT and CDR2 FQNNGV. With 2 bases removed from V and 3 bases from J, the gap between germline ends came to 14 bases. In nucleotides, the CDR3 is TGTGCCAGCAGCTTACAGGGCCCCCCAGGTGGAAACACCATATATTTT. The encoded protein is CASSLQGPPGGNTIYF.

The chain employs TRBV20-1 and TRBJ2-5; either TRBD1 or TRBD2 may fit D (5 bases each). The germline V and J ends were trimmed by 4 bases and 4 bases, with 7 bases remaining between them. The CDR3 consists of 11 residues. The V gene's germline CDR1 is DFQATT and CDR2 SNEGSKA (reference sequence). The CDR3 here is CSATGTETQYF. The CDR3 region has the DNA TGCAGTGCTACCGGGACAGAGACCCAGTACTTC.

This chain connects TRBV5-4 to TRBJ1-2; the match to TRBD1 covers 9 bases. This CDR3 is built from 15 residues. Germline loops: CDR1 SGHNT, CDR2 YYREEE (reference sequence). V lost 4 bases to trimming and J lost 2 bases; unmatched junction nucleotides: 6. The CDR3 sequence is CASSPPTGGNYGYTF. Here the CDR3 DNA reads TGTGCCAGCAGCCCCCCGACAGGGGGGAACTATGGCTACACCTTC. The complete variable domain, with remaining parts taken from reference TRBV5-4 and TRBJ1-2, reads ETGVTQSPTHLIKTRGQQVTLRCSSQSGHNTVSWYQQALGQGPQFIFQYYREEENGRGNFPPRFSGLQFPNYSSELNVNALELDDSALYLCASSPPTGGNYGYTFGSGTRLTVV.

The genes are TRBV5-6 and TRBJ2-2; 7 nucleotides align to TRBD1. Germline CDR1 reads SGHDT; CDR2 reads YYEEEE. V shed 4 bases, J shed 6 bases, and the junction held 3 bases outside the gene matches. The CDR3 has 13 residues. CDR3 protein: CASSPDRSGELFF. CDR3 DNA: TGTGCCAGCAGCCCGGACAGGTCCGGGGAGCTGTTTTTT.

The rearrangement links TRBV18 to TRBJ1-1; tentative D call: TRBD1 (5 bases). Trimming left V 2 bases short and J 13 bases short, with 20 bases between. Germline V CDR1 and CDR2: KGHSH, LQKENI. The CDR3 totals 14 residues. The CDR3 reads CASSPEGTGRRGFF. For the CDR3, the DNA is TGTGCCAGCTCACCAGAAGGGACGGGGAGGAGAGGTTTCTTT.

The chain couples TRBV28 to TRBJ2-2, with 9 bases that match TRBD1. V was pared by 5 bases and J by 6 bases, with 7 bases of the junction left unmatched. The CDR3 covers 15 residues. Looked up from germline, CDR1 is MDHEN and CDR2 is SYDVKM. CDR3 DNA: TGTGCCAGCAGTGGCGGGACAGGGTACTCCGGGGAGCTGTTTTTT. Translated: CASSGGTGYSGELFF.

The gene calls are TRBV5-4 and TRBJ2-1; D unresolved. The CDR3 covers 12 residues. CDR1 is SGHNT, CDR2 YYREEE, per germline (reference sequence). Trimming stripped 3 bases from V and 4 bases from J, with 5 bases between. The CDR3 sequence is CASSSGYNEQFF. The CDR3 nucleotides are TGTGCCAGCAGCTCCGGATACAATGAGCAGTTCTTC.

This chain connects TRBV5-1 to TRBJ2-4; tentatively, D is TRBD1 (5 bases). The CDR3 contains 13 residues. V lost 0 bases and J 11 bases, leaving 12 bases between the germline ends. From germline, CDR1 is SGHRS and CDR2 YFSETQ. CDR3 sequence reads: CASSLEQGSLQYF. CDR3 sequence (DNA): TGCGCCAGCAGCTTGGAGCAGGGTAGTCTTCAGTACTTC.

The chain combines TRBV7-2 with TRBJ1-5; D is undetermined. From germline, CDR1 is SGHTA and CDR2 FQGNSA. The CDR3 contains 14 residues. V lost 2 bases and J lost 5, with 10 bases in between. CDR3 sequence reads: CASSLWGKDQPQHF. CDR3 bases: TGTGCCAGCAGCTTATGGGGAAAGGATCAGCCCCAGCATTTT.

This chain uses TRBV10-3 with TRBJ1-5; maybe TRBD1 (5 bases). V gave up 6 bases and J gave up 6 bases, with 15 bases separating them. This CDR3 has 14 amino acids. Germline values: CDR1 ENHRY, CDR2 SYGVKD. CDR3 amino acids: CAISPLGGRQPQHF. The CDR3 DNA reads as TGTGCCATCAGCCCCCTGGGGGGACGTCAGCCCCAGCATTTT.

The J gene is TRBJ2-3, the V gene TRBV14, with 7 bases lining up with TRBD1. The CDR3 is 12 residues long. J gave up 6 bases and V 4 bases, and 1 base lay outside the gene matches. Germline V gene lookup returns CDR1 SGHDN and CDR2 FVKESK. CDR3 DNA sequence: TGTGCCAGCAGCCCACAGGGGGATACGCAGTATTTT. Its protein product is CASSPQGDTQYF.

The rearrangement uses TRBV7-2 and TRBJ2-6, with a possible D match to TRBD1 (6 bases). V shed 0 bases and J shed 1 base, with 10 bases lying between them. Germline V lookup: CDR1 SGHTA, CDR2 FQGNSA. The CDR3 sequence is 17 residues long. The DNA of the CDR3 is TGTGCCAGCAGCTTAGCAGGGGGTGGGTCTGGGGCCAACGTCCTGACTTTC. Translation gives CASSLAGGGSGANVLTF.

J is TRBJ1-4 and V is TRBV19; D uncertain. V was pared by 5 bases and J by 3 bases, with 13 bases between. The CDR3 is made up of 15 amino acids. Per the germline V gene, CDR1 is LNHDA and CDR2 is SQIVND (reference sequence). Written as DNA, the CDR3 is TGTGCCAGTAGTCCGGTGGCAGCGGCTAATGAAAAACTGTTTTTT. As protein: CASSPVAAANEKLFF.

This clone was recorded only once. J is TRBJ2-1 and V is TRBV30; D is unresolved. This CDR3 has 13 amino acids. In germline, CDR1 is GTSNPN, CDR2 SVGIG (reference sequence). CDR3 sequence: CAHTRRSAGEQFF. In nucleotides, the CDR3 is TGTGCTCATACGAGAAGGTCCGCCGGTGAGCAGTTCTTC. The full variable domain, with the rest looked up from reference TRBV30 and TRBJ2-1, is SQTIHQWPATLVQPVGSPLSLECTVEGTSNPNLYWYRQAAGRGLQLLFYSVGIGQISSEVPQNLSASRPQDRQFILSSKKLLLSDSGFYLCAHTRRSAGEQFFGPGTRLTVL.

This rearrangement joins TRBV11-2 to TRBJ2-7, with 8 bases aligning to TRBD2. CDR1 and CDR2 (germline): SGHAT, FQNNGV. Unmatched junction bases numbered 11, after V lost 10 bases and J lost 6 bases. The CDR3 spans 13 residues. The CDR3 loop is CATGGGPLGEQYF. CDR3 nucleotides: TGTGCCACCGGGGGGGGGCCCCTTGGCGAGCAGTACTTC.

This chain links TRBV7-3 with TRBJ2-2; 11 nucleotides match TRBD2. The J segment lost 0 bases and the V segment lost 5 bases, leaving 8 bases of the junction unmatched. Per the germline V gene, CDR1 is SGHTA and CDR2 is FQGTGA. The CDR3 sequence is 18 residues long. The DNA for the CDR3 is TGTGCCAGCAGCACCCCTAGCGGGGGGCTCGCGAACACCGGGGAGCTGTTTTTT. Translated, it gives CASSTPSGGLANTGELFF.

This sequence joins TRBV9 and TRBJ2-3; 12 nucleotides match TRBD2. Germline values: CDR1 SGDLS, CDR2 YYNGEE. CDR3 length: 16 amino acids. V lost 4 bases, J lost 5 bases, and 8 bases stayed unmatched. The CDR3 sequence: CASSPPSGGARDTQYF. The CDR3 DNA sequence: TGTGCCAGCAGCCCCCCTAGCGGGGGGGCAAGAGATACGCAGTATTTT.

The chain carries TRBV5-1 and TRBJ2-5, with D possibly called TRBD1 or TRBD2 (5 bases each). The germline V gene has CDR1 SGHRS and CDR2 YFSETQ. The CDR3 is made up of 12 amino acids. V shed 0 bases and J shed 5 bases, with 5 bases lying between them. The CDR3 protein is CASSLGDETQYF. DNA for the CDR3: TGCGCCAGCAGCTTGGGGGACGAGACCCAGTACTTC. Together with reference TRBV5-1 and TRBJ2-5, the CDR3 gives the full variable domain: KAGVTQTPRYLIKTRGQQVTLSCSPISGHRSVSWYQQTPGQGLQFLFEYFSETQRNKGNFPGRFSGRQFSNSRSEMNVSTLELGDSALYLCASSLGDETQYFGPGTRLLVL.

V and J are TRBV7-2 and TRBJ2-2, with D perhaps matching TRBD2 (6 bases). The CDR3 extends over 16 amino acids. Trimming removed 1 base at V and 2 bases at J, with 11 bases between. Germline lookup yields CDR1 SGHTA and CDR2 FQGNSA. The CDR3 is CASSLVASVNTGELFF. The CDR3 DNA sequence: TGTGCCAGCAGCTTAGTCGCTAGCGTCAACACCGGGGAGCTGTTTTTT.

This chain joins TRBV9 and TRBJ1-3; D not certain. V gave up 3 bases and J gave up 6 bases, with 10 bases separating them. The V gene's germline CDR1 is SGDLS and CDR2 YYNGEE. This CDR3 contains 13 residues. The CDR3: CASSEASQNTIYF. The CDR3 nucleotides read TGTGCCAGCAGCGAGGCCTCCCAAAACACCATATATTTT.